This TCR beta chain emerged from a study of T cells in Graves' hyperthyroidism and ophthalmopathy. Researchers amplified the TCR beta CDR3 regions from RNA transcripts. The TCR CDR3 was amplified in a first-round RT-PCR using the HTBI primer set. TCRdb reanalysed the multiplex PCR reads using MiXCR and keeps one entry per CDR3 protein. The data contain 300,000 to 400,000 distinct CDR3 sequences, 15% to 20% of them seen just once; the ten biggest clones take up 49%. Based on clinical symptoms, serum thyroxine and TRAb, thyroid ultrasound and orbital computed tomography, diagnoses were reached. CDR3 length equals 14 residues. The V gene's germline CDR1 is MDHEN and CDR2 SYDVKM. V gave up 7 bases and J gave up 5 bases; unmatched junction bases: 10.

The gene calls are TRBV28 and TRBJ1-1; 7 nucleotides align to TRBD1. The source material was blood. The TCR comes from a woman aged 45-65 years with Graves' hyperthyroidism. The CDR3 protein is CASTQTGAGTEAFF. In nucleotides, the CDR3 is TGTGCCAGCACCCAAACAGGGGCTGGAACTGAAGCTTTCTTT.